This T cell receptor (beta chain) is drawn from a study of cytotoxic CD8 clonotypes in ibrutinib-treated CLL. Study results and limitations: Public clonotypes were rare and shrank or held steady on treatment. Baseline values of clonality outstripped age-matched healthy donors and followed circulating CD8+ T-cell counts.

Using immunoSEQ multiplex PCR, the repertoire was profiled, and TCRdb retains in-frame clones only, with some absent. The sample yields a few hundred thousand clones, almost 80% seen once. As regards this clone: What it binds is unknown.

Germline V gene data show CDR1 as DFQATT and CDR2 as SNEGSKA (reference sequence). The CDR3 loop spans 11 amino acids. V was clipped by 3 bases and J by 7 bases, with 9 bases between them. The TCR was taken from a human donor with chronic lymphocytic leukemia. The material sequenced was PBMCs, taken before ibrutinib treatment. This chain uses TRBV20-1 with TRBJ1-1; D remains ambiguous. CDR3 DNA sequence: TGCAGTGCTAGCACTCACCATGAAGCTTTCTTT. It specifies CSASTHHEAFF.